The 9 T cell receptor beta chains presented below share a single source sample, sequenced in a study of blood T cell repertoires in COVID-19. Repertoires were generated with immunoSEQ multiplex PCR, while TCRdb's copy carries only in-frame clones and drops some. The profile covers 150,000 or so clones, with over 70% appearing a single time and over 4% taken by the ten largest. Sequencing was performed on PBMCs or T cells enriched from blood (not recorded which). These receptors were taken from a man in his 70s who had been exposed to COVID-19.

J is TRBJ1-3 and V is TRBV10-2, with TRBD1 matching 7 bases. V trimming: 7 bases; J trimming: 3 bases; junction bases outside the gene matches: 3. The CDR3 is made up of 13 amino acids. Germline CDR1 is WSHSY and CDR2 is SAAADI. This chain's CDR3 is CASIQGDGNTIYF. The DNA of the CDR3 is TGCGCCAGCATCCAGGGGGATGGAAACACCATATATTTT.

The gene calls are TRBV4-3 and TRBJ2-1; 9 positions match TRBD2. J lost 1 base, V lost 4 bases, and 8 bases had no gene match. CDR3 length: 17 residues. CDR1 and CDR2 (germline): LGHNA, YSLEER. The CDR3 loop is CASSLSGSLSSYNEQFF. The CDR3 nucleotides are TGCGCCAGCAGCCTTAGCGGGAGCCTATCGTCCTACAATGAGCAGTTCTTC.

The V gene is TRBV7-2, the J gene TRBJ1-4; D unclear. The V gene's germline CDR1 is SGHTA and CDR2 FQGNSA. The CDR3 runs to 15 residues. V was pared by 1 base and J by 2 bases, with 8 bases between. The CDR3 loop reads CASSLGIGTNEKLFF. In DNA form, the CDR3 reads TGTGCCAGCAGCTTAGGTATCGGGACTAATGAAAAACTGTTTTTT.

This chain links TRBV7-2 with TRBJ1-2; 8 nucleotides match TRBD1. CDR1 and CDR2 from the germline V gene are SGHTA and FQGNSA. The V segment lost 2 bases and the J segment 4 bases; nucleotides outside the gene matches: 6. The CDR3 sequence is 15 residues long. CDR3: CASSLQTGVGYGYTF. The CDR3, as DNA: TGTGCCAGCAGCTTACAGACAGGGGTTGGCTATGGCTACACCTTC. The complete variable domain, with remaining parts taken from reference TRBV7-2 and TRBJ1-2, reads GAGVSQSPSNKVTEKGKDVELRCDPISGHTALYWYRQSLGQGLEFLIYFQGNSAPDKSGLPSDRFSAERTGGSVSTLTIQRTQQEDSAVYLCASSLQTGVGYGYTFGSGTRLTVV.

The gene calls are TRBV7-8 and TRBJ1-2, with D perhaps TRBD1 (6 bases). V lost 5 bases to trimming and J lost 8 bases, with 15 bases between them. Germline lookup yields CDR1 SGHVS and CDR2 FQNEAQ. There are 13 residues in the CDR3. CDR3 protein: CASSRYRERGYTF. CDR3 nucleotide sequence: TGTGCCAGCAGCCGTTACAGGGAAAGGGGCTACACCTTC. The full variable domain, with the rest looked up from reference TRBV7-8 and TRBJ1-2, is GAGVSQSPRYKVAKRGQDVALRCDPISGHVSLFWYQQALGQGPEFLTYFQNEAQLDKSGLPSDRFFAERPEGSVSTLKIQRTQQEDSAVYLCASSRYRERGYTFGSGTRLTVV.

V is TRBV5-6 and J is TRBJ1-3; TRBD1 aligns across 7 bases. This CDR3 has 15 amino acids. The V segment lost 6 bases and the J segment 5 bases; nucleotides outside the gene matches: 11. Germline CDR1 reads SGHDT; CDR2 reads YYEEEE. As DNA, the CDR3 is TGTGCCAGCACGGCCGCCGCGGGACAGAGAAACACCATATATTTT. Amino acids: CASTAAAGQRNTIYF.

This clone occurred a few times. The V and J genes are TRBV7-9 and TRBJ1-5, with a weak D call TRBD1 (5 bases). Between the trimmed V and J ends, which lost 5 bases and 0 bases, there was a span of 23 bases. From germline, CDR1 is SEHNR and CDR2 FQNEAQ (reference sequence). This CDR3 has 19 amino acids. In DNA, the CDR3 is TGTGCCAGCAGCACTTGGGGTGCCTCCAGGGCAGATAGCAATCAGCCCCAGCATTTT. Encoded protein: CASSTWGASRADSNQPQHF.

CDR3 region: CATSRDRGINTGELFF. Written as DNA, the CDR3 is TGTGCCACCAGCAGAGACAGGGGGATCAACACCGGGGAGCTGTTTTTT. V gene TRBV15 combines with J gene TRBJ2-2; 7 bases are a match to TRBD1. Unmatched junction bases numbered 3, after V lost 0 bases and J lost 2 bases. The CDR3 is 16 amino acids. CDR1 is LNHNV and CDR2 is YYDKDF in the germline V gene (reference sequence).

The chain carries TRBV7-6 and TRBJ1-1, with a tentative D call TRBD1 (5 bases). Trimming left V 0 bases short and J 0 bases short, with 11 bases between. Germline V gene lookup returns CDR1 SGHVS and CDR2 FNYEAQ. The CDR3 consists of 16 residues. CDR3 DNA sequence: TGTGCCAGCAGCTTAGCTGGTGCAGGGATGAACACTGAAGCTTTCTTT. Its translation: CASSLAGAGMNTEAFF.